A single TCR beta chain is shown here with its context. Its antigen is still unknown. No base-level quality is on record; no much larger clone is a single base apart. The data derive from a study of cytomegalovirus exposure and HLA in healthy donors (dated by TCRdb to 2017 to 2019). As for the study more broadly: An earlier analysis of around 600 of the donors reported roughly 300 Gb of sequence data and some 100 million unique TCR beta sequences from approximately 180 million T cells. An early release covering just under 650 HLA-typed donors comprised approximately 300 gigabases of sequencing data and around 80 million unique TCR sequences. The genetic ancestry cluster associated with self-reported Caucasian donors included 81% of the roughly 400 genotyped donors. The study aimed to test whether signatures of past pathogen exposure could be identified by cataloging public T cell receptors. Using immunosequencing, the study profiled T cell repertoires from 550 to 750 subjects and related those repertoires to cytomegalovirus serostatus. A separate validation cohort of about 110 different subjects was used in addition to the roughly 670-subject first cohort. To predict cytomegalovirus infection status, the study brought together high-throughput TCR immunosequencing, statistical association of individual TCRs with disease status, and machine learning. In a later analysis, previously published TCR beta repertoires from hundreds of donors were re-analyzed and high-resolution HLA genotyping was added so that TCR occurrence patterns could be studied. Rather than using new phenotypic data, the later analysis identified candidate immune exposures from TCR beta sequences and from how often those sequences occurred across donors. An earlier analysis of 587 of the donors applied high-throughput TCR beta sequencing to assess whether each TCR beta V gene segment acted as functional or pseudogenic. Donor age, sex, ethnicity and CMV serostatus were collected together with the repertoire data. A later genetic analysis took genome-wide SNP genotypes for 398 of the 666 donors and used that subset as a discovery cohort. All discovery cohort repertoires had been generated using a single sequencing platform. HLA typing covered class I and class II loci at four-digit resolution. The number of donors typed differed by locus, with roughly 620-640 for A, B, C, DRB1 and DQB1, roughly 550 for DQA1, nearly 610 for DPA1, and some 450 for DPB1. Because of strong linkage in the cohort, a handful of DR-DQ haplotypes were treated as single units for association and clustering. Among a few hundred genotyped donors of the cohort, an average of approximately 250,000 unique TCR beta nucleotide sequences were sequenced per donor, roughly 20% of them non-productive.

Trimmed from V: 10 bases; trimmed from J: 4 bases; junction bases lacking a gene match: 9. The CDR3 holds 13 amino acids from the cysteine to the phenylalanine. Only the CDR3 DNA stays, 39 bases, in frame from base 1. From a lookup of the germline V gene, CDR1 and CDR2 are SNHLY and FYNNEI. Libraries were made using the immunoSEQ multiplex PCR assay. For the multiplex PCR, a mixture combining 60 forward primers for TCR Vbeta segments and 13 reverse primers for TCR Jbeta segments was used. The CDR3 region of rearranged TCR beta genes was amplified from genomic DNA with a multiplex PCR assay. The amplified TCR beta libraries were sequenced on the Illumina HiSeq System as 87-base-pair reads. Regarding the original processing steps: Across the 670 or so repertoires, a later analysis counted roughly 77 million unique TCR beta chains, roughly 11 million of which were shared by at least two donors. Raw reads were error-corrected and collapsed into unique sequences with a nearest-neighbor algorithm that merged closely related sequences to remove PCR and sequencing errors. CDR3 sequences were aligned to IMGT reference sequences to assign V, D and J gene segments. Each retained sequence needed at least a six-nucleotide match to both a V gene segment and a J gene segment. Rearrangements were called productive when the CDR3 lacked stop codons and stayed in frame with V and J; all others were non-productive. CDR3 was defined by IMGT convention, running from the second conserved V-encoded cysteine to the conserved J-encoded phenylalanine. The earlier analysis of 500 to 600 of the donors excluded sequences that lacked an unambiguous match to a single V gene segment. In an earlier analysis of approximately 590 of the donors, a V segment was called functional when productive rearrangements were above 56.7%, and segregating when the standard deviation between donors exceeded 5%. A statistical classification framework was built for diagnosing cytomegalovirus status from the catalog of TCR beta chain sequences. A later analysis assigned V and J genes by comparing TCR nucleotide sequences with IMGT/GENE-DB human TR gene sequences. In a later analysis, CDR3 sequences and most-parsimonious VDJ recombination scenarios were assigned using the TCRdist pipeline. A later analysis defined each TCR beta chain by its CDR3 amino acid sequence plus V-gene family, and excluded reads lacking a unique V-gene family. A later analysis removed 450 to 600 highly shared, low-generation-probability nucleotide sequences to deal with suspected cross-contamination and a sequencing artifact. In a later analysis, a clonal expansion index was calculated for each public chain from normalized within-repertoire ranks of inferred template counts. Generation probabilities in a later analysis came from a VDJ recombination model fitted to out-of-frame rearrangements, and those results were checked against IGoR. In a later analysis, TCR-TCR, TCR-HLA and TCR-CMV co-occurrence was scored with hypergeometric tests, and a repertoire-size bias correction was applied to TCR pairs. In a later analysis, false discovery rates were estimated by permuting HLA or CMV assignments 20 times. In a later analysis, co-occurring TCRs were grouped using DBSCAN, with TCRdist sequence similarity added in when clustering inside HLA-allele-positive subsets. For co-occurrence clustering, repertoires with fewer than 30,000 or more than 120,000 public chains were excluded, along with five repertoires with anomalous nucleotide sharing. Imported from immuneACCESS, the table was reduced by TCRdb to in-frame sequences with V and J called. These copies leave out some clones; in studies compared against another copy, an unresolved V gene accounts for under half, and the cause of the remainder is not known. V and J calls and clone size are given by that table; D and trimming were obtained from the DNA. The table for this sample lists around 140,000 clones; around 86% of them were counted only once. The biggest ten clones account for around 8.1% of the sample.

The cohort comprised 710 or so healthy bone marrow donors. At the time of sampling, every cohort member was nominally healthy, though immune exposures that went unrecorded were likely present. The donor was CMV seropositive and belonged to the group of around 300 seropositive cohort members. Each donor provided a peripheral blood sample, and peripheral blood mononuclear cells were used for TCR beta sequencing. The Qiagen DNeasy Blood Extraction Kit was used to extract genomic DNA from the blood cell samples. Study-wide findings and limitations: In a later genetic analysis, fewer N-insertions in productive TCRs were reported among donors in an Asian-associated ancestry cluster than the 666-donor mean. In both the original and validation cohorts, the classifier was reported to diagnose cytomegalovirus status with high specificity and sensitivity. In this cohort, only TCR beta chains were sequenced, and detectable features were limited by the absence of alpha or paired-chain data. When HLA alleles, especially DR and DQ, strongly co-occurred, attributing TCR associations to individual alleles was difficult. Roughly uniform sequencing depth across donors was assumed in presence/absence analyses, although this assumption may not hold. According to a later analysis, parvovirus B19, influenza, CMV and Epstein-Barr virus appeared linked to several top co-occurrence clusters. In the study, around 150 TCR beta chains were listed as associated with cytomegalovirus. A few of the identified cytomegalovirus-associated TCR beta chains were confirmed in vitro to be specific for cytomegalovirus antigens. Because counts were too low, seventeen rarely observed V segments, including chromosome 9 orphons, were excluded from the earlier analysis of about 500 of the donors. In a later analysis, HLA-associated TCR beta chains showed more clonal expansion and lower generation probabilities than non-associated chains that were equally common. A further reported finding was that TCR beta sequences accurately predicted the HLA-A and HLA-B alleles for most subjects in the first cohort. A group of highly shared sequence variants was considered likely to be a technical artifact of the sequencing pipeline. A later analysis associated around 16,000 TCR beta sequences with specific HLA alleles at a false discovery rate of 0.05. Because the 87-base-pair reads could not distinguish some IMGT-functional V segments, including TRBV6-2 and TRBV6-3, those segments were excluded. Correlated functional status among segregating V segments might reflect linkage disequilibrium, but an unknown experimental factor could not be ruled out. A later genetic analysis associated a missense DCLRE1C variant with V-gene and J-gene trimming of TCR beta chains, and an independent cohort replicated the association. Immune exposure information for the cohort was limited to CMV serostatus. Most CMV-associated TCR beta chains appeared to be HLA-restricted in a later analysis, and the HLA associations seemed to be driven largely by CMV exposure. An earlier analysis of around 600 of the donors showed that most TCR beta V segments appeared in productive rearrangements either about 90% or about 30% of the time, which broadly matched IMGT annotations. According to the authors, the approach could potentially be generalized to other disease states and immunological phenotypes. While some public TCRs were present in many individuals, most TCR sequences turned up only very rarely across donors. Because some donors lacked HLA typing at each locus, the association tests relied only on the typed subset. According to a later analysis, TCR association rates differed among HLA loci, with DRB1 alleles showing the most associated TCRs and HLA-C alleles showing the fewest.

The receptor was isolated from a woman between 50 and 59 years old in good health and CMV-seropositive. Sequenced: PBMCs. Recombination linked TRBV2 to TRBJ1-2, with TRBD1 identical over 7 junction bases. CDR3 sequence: CATWRDSFYGYTF. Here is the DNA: TGTGCCACCTGGAGGGACAGCTTCTATGGCTACACCTTC.